One and the same sample provided the 18 T cell receptor beta chains below, sequenced in a study of blood T cell repertoires in COVID-19. Libraries were prepared by immunoSEQ multiplex PCR; TCRdb keeps only in-frame clonotypes and omits some of them. The table has about 220,000 clones, 80% to 85% seen once. What was sequenced was peripheral blood. The receptors stem from a woman younger than 45 who had recovered from COVID-19.

The rearrangement links TRBV7-9 to TRBJ1-1; the match to TRBD1 covers 11 bases. The CDR3 contains 18 residues. The germline CDR1 and CDR2 sequences are SEHNR and FQNEAQ (reference sequence). V was pared by 2 bases and J by 4 bases, with 12 bases of the junction left unmatched. The CDR3 region has the DNA TGTGCCAGCAGCTTATCGTACGGGACAGGGGGAAGGGGCACTGAAGCTTTCTTT. It is translated as CASSLSYGTGGRGTEAFF. Supplemented by reference TRBV7-9 and TRBJ1-1, the full variable domain reads DTGVSQNPRHKITKRGQNVTFRCDPISEHNRLYWYRQTLGQGPEFLTYFQNEAQLEKSRLLSDRFSAERPKGSFSTLEIQRTEQGDSAMYLCASSLSYGTGGRGTEAFFGQGTRLTVV.

V and J are TRBV29-1 and TRBJ1-1, with a tentative D call TRBD1 (6 bases). The CDR3 extends over 15 amino acids. Per the germline V gene, CDR1 is SQVTM and CDR2 is ANQGSEA. The V end was cut by 6 bases, the J end by 0 bases, with 17 bases between. CDR3 in DNA: TGCAGCGTCCGCGGACAGCTACCTTTGAACACTGAAGCTTTCTTT. It yields the protein CSVRGQLPLNTEAFF. The full variable domain, in which reference TRBV29-1 and TRBJ1-1 provide the parts outside the CDR3, is SAVISQKPSRDICQRGTSLTIQCQVDSQVTMMFWYRQQPGQSLTLIATANQGSEATYESGFVIDKFPISRPNLTFSTLTVSNMSPEDSSIYLCSVRGQLPLNTEAFFGQGTRLTVV.

The chain employs TRBV19 and TRBJ2-3; 11 bases align to TRBD2. CDR3 length equals 16 residues. V dropped 3 bases and J dropped 3; count of bases not matched to a gene: 5. The germline gives CDR1 LNHDA, CDR2 SQIVND (reference sequence). The CDR3 nucleotides read TGTGCCAGTAGTATCATAACTAGCGGGAGTACAGATACGCAGTATTTT. Its protein product is CASSIITSGSTDTQYF.

The V gene is TRBV18, the J gene TRBJ2-7, with 7 bases fitting TRBD1. The CDR3 extends over 14 amino acids. The J segment lost 3 bases and the V segment lost 3 bases, leaving 5 bases of the junction unmatched. From germline, CDR1 is KGHSH and CDR2 LQKENI. The CDR3 DNA sequence: TGTGCCAGCTCACCCCCGGGACAGAACTACGAGCAGTACTTC. This sequence encodes CASSPPGQNYEQYF.

The rearrangement uses TRBV3-1 (or the pseudogene TRBV3-2) and TRBJ2-5; no reliable D call. The V end lost 1 base, the J end lost 3 bases, and 15 bases lay between the germline ends. The V gene's germline CDR1 is LGHDT and CDR2 YNNKEL (reference sequence). The CDR3 is made up of 16 amino acids. The CDR3 protein is CASSQGVLTGEETQYF. The CDR3 DNA reads as TGTGCCAGCAGCCAAGGGGTTCTAACGGGTGAAGAGACCCAGTACTTC.

The chain combines TRBV5-5 with TRBJ1-5; no clear D gene. The V gene's germline CDR1 is SGHKS and CDR2 YYEKEE (reference sequence). This CDR3 is 15 amino acids long. V lost 4 bases and J lost 4, with 15 bases in between. The CDR3 here is CASSLYVGGNQPQHF. CDR3 nucleotides: TGTGCCAGCAGCCTATATGTAGGAGGGAATCAGCCCCAGCATTTT.

The V and J genes are TRBV28 and TRBJ2-7; the match to TRBD1 covers 11 bases. From germline, CDR1 is MDHEN and CDR2 SYDVKM. This CDR3 region has 16 residues. Unmatched junction bases numbered 5, after V lost 2 bases and J lost 2 bases. The CDR3 region is CASSLISGQGAYEQYF. In DNA, the CDR3 is TGTGCCAGCAGTTTAATATCGGGACAGGGGGCCTACGAGCAGTACTTC.

The V and J genes are TRBV19 and TRBJ2-2, with D tentatively TRBD2 (5 bases). The V and J ends lost 4 bases and 8 bases respectively, with 14 bases between them. This CDR3 is built from 14 residues. CDR1 LNHDA and CDR2 SQIVND come from the germline V gene (reference sequence). CDR3 in amino acids: CASSNKPGLGELFF. In nucleotides, the CDR3 is TGTGCCAGTAGTAATAAGCCGGGGTTAGGGGAGCTGTTTTTT.

CDR3 in amino acids: CASSVGLAGTYEQYF. The CDR3 bases are TGTGCCAGCAGTGTAGGACTAGCGGGAACCTACGAGCAGTACTTC. The chain is built from TRBV2 and TRBJ2-7, with 12 bases lining up with TRBD2. CDR3 length: 15 residues. Unmatched junction bases numbered 3, after V lost 4 bases and J lost 2 bases. Germline lookup yields CDR1 SNHLY and CDR2 FYNNEI.

The chain carries TRBV10-3 and TRBJ1-5; no reliable D call. The germline CDR1 and CDR2 sequences are ENHRY and SYGVKD. Trimming shortened V by 3 bases and J by 2 bases, and 5 bases separated the two germline ends. The CDR3 is 13 residues long. The CDR3 DNA sequence: TGTGCCATCAGTGACCCCGGCAATCAGCCCCAGCATTTT. It encodes CAISDPGNQPQHF.

This rearrangement joins TRBV11-2 to TRBJ2-7, with 12 bases lining up with TRBD2. CDR1 and CDR2 from the germline V gene are SGHAT and FQNNGV. The CDR3 is 17 amino acids. The ends lost 1 base at V and 5 bases at J; junction bases unmatched: 9. The CDR3 nucleotides read TGTGCCAGCAGCTTAGTTCTAGCGGGAGGGCCAGACCACGAGCAGTACTTC. This encodes CASSLVLAGGPDHEQYF.

This rearrangement joins TRBV6-6 to TRBJ1-2; 8 bases are shared with TRBD1. Germline V CDR1 and CDR2: MNHNY, SVGAGI (reference sequence). J lost 8 bases, V lost 5 bases, and 13 bases had no gene match. This CDR3 region has 15 residues. As DNA, the CDR3 is TGTGCCAGCAGTGCCACTTTGACAGGGGCTGGCGGCTACACCTTC. It is translated as CASSATLTGAGGYTF.

The chain combines TRBV2 with TRBJ1-1, with a possible D match to TRBD1 (6 bases). CDR1 and CDR2 (germline): SNHLY, FYNNEI. The germline V and J ends were trimmed by 6 bases and 3 bases, with 11 bases remaining between them. The CDR3 runs to 13 residues. The CDR3: CASRGGQYTEAFF. Written as DNA, the CDR3 is TGTGCCAGCAGGGGTGGACAGTACACTGAAGCTTTCTTT.

V gene TRBV28 combines with J gene TRBJ2-5; possibly TRBD1 for D (6 bases). Germline values: CDR1 MDHEN, CDR2 SYDVKM. There are 14 residues in the CDR3. V lost 2 bases to trimming and J lost 3 bases, with 10 bases between them. Here the CDR3 reads CASSLRNREETQYF. The CDR3 region has the DNA TGTGCCAGCAGTTTACGGAACAGGGAAGAGACCCAGTACTTC.

This chain joins TRBV9 and TRBJ1-4; D might be TRBD1 (5 bases). CDR1 is SGDLS, CDR2 YYNGEE, per germline. This CDR3 has 16 amino acids. Deletions cut 3 bases from V and 8 bases from J, with 20 bases between. The CDR3 loop is CASSGLAGTGREKLFF. CDR3 sequence (DNA): TGTGCCAGCAGCGGGCTCGCGGGGACGGGGAGGGAAAAACTGTTTTTT.

The genes are TRBV11-2 and TRBJ1-2, with 9 bases lining up with TRBD1. Germline V lookup: CDR1 SGHAT, CDR2 FQNNGV. The trim removed 1 base at V and 5 bases at J, leaving 5 bases unmatched. CDR3 length equals 15 residues. CDR3 in amino acids: CASSLAPDRGYGYTF. The DNA of the CDR3 is TGTGCCAGCAGCTTAGCCCCCGACAGGGGGTATGGCTACACCTTC.

CDR3 sequence: CASSPIAGGVESYEQYF. CDR3 coding DNA: TGTGCCAGCTCACCAATTGCAGGGGGCGTCGAGTCCTACGAGCAGTACTTC. The chain employs TRBV18 and TRBJ2-7, with 8 positions matching TRBD1. From germline, CDR1 is KGHSH and CDR2 LQKENI. V shed 2 bases and J 1 base; nucleotides not matched to a gene: 10. CDR3 length: 17 amino acids. The full variable domain, completed using reference TRBV18 and TRBJ2-7, is NAGVMQNPRHLVRRRGQEARLRCSPMKGHSHVYWYRQLPEEGLKFMVYLQKENIIDESGMPKERFSAEFPKEGPSILRIQQVVRGDSAAYFCASSPIAGGVESYEQYFGPGTRLTVT.

This clone was picked up one time. The chain's CDR3 is CASSPSSESDTQYF. As DNA, the CDR3 is TGTGCCAGCTCACCAAGTTCTGAGTCAGATACGCAGTATTTT. The chain employs TRBV18 and TRBJ2-3; D uncertain. The CDR3 consists of 14 residues. CDR1 and CDR2 from the germline V gene are KGHSH and LQKENI. The V end lost 2 bases, the J end lost 4 bases, and 10 bases lay between the germline ends.